Listed below are T cell receptor beta chains from one sample, sequenced in a study of T cell responses to AZD1222 COVID-19 vaccine. Generated by immunoSEQ multiplex PCR, the TCRdb table keeps only in-frame clones and is missing some. Among 120,000 or so clones listed, about 89% were seen once. Here the sequenced sample was peripheral blood, taken on day 0 of AZD1222 vaccination. The receptors come from an adult in good health. Each CDR3 is given without its conserved first and last residue. Size is stated for part of the rows, as once, few or many counts, or as a class when the clone is expanded.

TRBV5-1	TRBJ2-5	-	ASSLGLGRGETQY
TRBV9	TRBJ2-1	-	ASSVAVGGVLQGEQF
TRBV5-1	TRBJ1-1	-	ASTKSGGWTEAF
TRBV20-1	TRBJ1-1	-	SAQRNTEAF
TRBV5-1	TRBJ2-5	once	ASSLGLAGVRETQY
TRBV6-5	TRBJ1-5	-	ASSSMTGGGNQPQH
TRBV30	TRBJ1-1	-	AWSLQGDTEAF
TRBV4-3	TRBJ2-1	-	ASSYTSGRALYNEQF
TRBV19	TRBJ1-1	once	ASRQGFTEAF
TRBV14	TRBJ2-3	-	ASSQGHGPDTQY
TRBV11-3	TRBJ2-3	few	ASSNLGGASATQY
TRBV3-1/TRBV3-2	TRBJ2-7	-	ASSLGPLSYEQY
TRBV14	TRBJ1-2	-	ASSQDPGRNGYT
TRBV5-1	TRBJ1-4	-	ASSWDGDREKLF
TRBV29-1	TRBJ2-7	-	SARTGGTYEQY